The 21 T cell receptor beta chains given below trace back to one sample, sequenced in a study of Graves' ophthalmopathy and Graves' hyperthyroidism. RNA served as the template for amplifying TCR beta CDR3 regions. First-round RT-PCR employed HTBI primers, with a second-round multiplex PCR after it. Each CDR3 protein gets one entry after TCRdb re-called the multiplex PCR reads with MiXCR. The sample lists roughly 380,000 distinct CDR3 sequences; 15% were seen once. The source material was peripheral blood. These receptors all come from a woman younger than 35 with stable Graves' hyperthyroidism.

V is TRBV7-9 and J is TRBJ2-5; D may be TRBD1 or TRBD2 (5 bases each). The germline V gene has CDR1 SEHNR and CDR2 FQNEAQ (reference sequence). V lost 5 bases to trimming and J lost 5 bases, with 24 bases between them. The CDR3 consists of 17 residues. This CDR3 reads CASSISWDALQQETQYF. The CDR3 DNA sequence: TGTGCCAGCAGCATATCTTGGGACGCCCTCCAACAGGAGACCCAGTACTTC.

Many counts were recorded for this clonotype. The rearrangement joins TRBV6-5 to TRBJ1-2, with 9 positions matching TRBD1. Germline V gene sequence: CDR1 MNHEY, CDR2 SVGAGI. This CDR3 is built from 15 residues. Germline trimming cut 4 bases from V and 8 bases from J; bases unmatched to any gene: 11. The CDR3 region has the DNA TGTGCCAGCAGTTCTGGGACAGGGCCACCACGGGGCTACACCTTC. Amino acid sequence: CASSSGTGPPRGYTF.

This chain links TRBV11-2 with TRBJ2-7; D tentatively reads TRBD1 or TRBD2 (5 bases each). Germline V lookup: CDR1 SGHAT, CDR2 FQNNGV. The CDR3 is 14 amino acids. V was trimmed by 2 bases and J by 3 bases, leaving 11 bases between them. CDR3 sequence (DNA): TGTGCCAGCAGCTTATATACAGGACTCTACGAGCAGTACTTC. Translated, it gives CASSLYTGLYEQYF.

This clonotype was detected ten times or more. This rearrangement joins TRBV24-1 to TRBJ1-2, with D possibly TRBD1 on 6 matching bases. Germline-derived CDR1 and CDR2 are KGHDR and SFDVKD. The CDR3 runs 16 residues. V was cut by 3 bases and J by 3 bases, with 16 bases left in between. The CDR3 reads CATSDSRDIHHYGYTF. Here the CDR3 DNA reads TGTGCCACCAGTGATAGCCGGGACATCCATCACTATGGCTACACCTTC.

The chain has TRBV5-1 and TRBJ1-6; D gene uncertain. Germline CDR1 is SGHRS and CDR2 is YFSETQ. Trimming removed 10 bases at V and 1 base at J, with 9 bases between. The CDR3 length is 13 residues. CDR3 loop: CASRDSYNSPLHF. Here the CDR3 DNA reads TGCGCCTCCAGAGATTCCTATAATTCACCCCTCCACTTT.

The CDR3 bases are TGTGCCAGCTCGGGAGGGAGTCGGTCCCAGCATTTT. Translation: CASSGGSRSQHF. The gene calls are TRBV12-3 or TRBV12-4 and TRBJ1-5; D uncertain. The CDR3 is 12 amino acids. V was shortened by 8 bases and J by 11 bases, with 16 bases between the two germline ends.

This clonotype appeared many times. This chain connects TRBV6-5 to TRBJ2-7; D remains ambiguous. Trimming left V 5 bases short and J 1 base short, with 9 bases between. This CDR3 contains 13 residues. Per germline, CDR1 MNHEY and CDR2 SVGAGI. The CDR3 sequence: CASSHFSSYEQYF. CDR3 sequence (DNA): TGTGCCAGCAGTCATTTCAGTTCCTACGAGCAGTACTTC.

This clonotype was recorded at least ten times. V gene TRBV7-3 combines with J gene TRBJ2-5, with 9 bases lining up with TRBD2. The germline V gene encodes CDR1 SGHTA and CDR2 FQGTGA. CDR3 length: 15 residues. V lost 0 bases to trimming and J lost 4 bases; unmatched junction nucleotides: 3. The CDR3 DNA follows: TGTGCCAGCAGCTTAACCGGGACTAGCACAGAGACCCAGTACTTC. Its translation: CASSLTGTSTETQYF.

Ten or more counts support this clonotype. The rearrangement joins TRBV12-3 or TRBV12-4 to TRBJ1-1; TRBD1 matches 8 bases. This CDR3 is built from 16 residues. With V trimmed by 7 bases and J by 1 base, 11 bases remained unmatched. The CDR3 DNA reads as TGTGCCAGCATCTCCTGGAGGACAGGGTCGAACACTGAAGCTTTCTTT. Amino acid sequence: CASISWRTGSNTEAFF.

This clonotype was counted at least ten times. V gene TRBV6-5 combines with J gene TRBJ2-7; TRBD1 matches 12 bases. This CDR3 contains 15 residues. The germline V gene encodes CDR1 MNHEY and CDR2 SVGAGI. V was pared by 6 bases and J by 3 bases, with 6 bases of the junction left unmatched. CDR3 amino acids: CASRGGTGGNYEQYF. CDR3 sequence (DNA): TGTGCCAGCAGGGGCGGGACAGGGGGCAACTACGAGCAGTACTTC.

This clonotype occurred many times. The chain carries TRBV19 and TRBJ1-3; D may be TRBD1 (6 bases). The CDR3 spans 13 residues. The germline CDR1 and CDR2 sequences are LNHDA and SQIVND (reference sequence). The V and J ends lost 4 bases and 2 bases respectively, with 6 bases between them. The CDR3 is CASSNRAGNTIYF. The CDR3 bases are TGTGCCAGTAGTAACAGGGCTGGAAACACCATATATTTT.

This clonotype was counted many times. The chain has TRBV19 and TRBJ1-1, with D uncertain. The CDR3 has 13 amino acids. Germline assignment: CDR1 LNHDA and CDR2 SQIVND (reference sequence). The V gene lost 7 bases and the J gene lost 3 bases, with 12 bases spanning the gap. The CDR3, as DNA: TGTGCCAGTAATACGGATAAGGACACTGAAGCTTTCTTT. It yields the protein CASNTDKDTEAFF.

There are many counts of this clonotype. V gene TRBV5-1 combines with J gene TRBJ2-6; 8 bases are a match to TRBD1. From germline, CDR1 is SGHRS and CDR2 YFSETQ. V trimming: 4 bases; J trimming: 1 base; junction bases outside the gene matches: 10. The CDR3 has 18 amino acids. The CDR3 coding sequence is TGCGCCAGCAGCCAATTTGGGACAGGAGGATCTGGGGCCAACGTCCTGACTTTC. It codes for CASSQFGTGGSGANVLTF.

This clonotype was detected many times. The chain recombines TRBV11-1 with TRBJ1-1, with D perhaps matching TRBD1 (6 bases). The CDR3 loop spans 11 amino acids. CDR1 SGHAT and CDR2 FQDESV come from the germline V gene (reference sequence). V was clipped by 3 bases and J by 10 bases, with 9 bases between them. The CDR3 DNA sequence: TGTGCCAGCAGCTTCAGGGGTAGAGCTTTCTTT. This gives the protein CASSFRGRAFF.

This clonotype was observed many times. This CDR3 is CASSVDRGRETQYF. Here the CDR3 DNA reads TGTGCCAGCAGCGTAGACAGGGGGCGAGAGACCCAGTACTTC. The chain is built from TRBV9 and TRBJ2-5, with 9 bases aligning to TRBD1. Germline CDR1 SGDLS, CDR2 YYNGEE. Trimming took 0 bases from V and 4 from J; bases not matched to a gene: 1. The CDR3 is 14 amino acids.

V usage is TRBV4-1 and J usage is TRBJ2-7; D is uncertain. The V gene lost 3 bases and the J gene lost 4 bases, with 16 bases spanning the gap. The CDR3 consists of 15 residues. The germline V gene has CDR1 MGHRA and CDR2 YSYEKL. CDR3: CASSQSVAGAYEQYF. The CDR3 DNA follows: TGCGCCAGCAGCCAGTCCGTGGCAGGCGCATACGAGCAGTACTTC.

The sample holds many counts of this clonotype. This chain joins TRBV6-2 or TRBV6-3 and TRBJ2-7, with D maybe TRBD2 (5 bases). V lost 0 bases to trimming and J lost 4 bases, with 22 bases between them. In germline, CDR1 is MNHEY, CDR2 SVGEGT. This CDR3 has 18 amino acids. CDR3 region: CASSYSEVPSESPYEQYF. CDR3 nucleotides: TGTGCCAGCAGTTACTCGGAGGTTCCCAGCGAATCACCTTACGAGCAGTACTTC.

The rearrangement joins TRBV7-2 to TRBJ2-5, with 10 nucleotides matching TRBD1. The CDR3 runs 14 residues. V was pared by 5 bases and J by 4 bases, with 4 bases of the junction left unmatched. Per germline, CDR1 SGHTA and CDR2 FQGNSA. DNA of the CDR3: TGTGCCAGCAGCCGACAGGGGGCTAGAGAGACCCAGTACTTC. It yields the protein CASSRQGARETQYF. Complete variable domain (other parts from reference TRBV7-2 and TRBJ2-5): GAGVSQSPSNKVTEKGKDVELRCDPISGHTALYWYRQSLGQGLEFLIYFQGNSAPDKSGLPSDRFSAERTGGSVSTLTIQRTQQEDSAVYLCASSRQGARETQYFGPGTRLLVL.

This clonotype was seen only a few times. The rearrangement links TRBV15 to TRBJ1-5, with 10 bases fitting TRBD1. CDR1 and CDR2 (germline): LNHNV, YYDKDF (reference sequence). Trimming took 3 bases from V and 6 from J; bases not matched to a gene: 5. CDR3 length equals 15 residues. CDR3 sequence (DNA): TGTGCCACCAGCAGCCGGGACAGGGGAAGTCAGCCCCAGCATTTT. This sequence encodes CATSSRDRGSQPQHF. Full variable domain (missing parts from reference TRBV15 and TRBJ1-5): DAMVIQNPRYQVTQFGKPVTLSCSQTLNHNVMYWYQQKSSQAPKLLFHYYDKDFNNEADTPDNFQSRRPNTSFCFLDIRSPGLGDTAMYLCATSSRDRGSQPQHFGDGTRLSIL.

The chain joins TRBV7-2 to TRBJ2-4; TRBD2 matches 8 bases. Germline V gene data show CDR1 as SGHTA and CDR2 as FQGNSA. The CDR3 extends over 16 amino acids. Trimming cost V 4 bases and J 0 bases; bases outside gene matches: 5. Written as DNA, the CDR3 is TGTGCCAGCAGCTCCAGCGGGGGCGGAGCCAAAAACATTCAGTACTTC. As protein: CASSSSGGGAKNIQYF.

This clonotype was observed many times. The CDR3 DNA reads as TGTGCCAGCAGCCGGGACAGGGGGCGGACGGTTTATGGCTACACCTTC. As protein: CASSRDRGRTVYGYTF. The chain combines TRBV11-2 with TRBJ1-2; 12 bases map to TRBD1. With V trimmed by 5 bases and J by 5 bases, 9 bases remained unmatched. Looked up from germline, CDR1 is SGHAT and CDR2 is FQNNGV. The CDR3 has 16 amino acids.